The clone carrying this TCR beta chain was counted a few times. Expressed TCRB transcripts were sequenced, since all the RNA that had been isolated was reverse transcribed. Here immunoSEQ multiplex PCR was the method, and the copy in TCRdb shows in-frame clones only, minus some. Of hundreds of thousands of clones detected, 12% to 15% appear once; the ten largest clones hold under 8.5%. This specimen belongs to a study of beta chain features in type 1 diabetes. This sequence was found in a man under 40 in good health. Input material: central memory CD4+ T cells from blood.

CDR3 nucleotide sequence: TGTGCCAGCAGCTTTTCGGGACTAGTCTACAATGAGCAGTTCTTC. This sequence encodes CASSFSGLVYNEQFF. The genes are TRBV7-9 and TRBJ2-1, with TRBD2 matching over 8 bases. The CDR3 contains 15 residues. CDR1 is SEHNR and CDR2 is FQNEAQ in the germline V gene (reference sequence). V was clipped by 3 bases and J by 3 bases; unmatched bases: 4.